Listed here is a single TCR beta chain. Profiling relied on immunoSEQ multiplex PCR, and the TCRdb table lists in-frame clones only, not all of them. The sample includes about 150,000 clones, 75% to 95% seen only once; the top ten take about 3.2%. The data originate from a study of T cell responses to AZD1222 COVID-19 vaccine. Trimming removed 4 bases at V and 7 bases at J, with 21 bases between. CDR1 SGDLS and CDR2 YYNGEE come from the germline V gene. The CDR3 length is 16 residues. The V call is TRBV9, the J call TRBJ2-1; a weak D match, TRBD2 (5 bases). This material consisted of peripheral blood, taken 28 days after the second AZD1222 dose. This TCR derives from an adult who received the AZD1222 COVID-19 vaccine. The CDR3 nucleotides read TGTGCCAGCAGCCGACCAGTGGGTCGGGGTGGGAATGAGCAGTTCTTC. It codes for CASSRPVGRGGNEQFF.